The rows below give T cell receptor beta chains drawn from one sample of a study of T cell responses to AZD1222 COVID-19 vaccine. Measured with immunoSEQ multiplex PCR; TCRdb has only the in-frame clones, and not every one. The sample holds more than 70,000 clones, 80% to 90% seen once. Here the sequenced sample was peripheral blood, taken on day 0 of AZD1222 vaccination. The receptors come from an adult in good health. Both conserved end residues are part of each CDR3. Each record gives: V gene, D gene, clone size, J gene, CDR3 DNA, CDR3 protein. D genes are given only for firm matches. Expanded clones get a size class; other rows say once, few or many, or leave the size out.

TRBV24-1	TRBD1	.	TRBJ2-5	TGTGCCACCGGGACGGGACAGGGGGCGATAGAGACCCAGTACTTC	CATGTGQGAIETQYF
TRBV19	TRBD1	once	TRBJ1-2	TGTGCCAGTAGTATCTCACAGGGGCTTAACTATGGCTACACCTTC	CASSISQGLNYGYTF
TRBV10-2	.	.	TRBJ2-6	TGCGCCAGCAGTGCCGCGGGTTCTGGGGCCAACGTCCTGACTTTC	CASSAAGSGANVLTF
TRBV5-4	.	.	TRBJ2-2	TGTGCCAGCAGCTTAGGGGACACCAACACCGGGGAGCTGTTTTTT	CASSLGDTNTGELFF
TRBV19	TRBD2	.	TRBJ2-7	TGTGCCAGTAGTGCGTGGACTAGCGGGAGTCGAGAGCAGTACTTC	CASSAWTSGSREQYF
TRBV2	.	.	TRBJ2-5	TGTGCCAGCAGTGCGCGCAGGGAAGAGACCCAGTACTTC	CASSARREETQYF
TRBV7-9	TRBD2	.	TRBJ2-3	TGTGCCAGCAGCTCCCTGCGGGGGACCGGCACAGATACGCAGTATTTT	CASSSLRGTGTDTQYF
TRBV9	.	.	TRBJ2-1	TGTGCCAGCAGCGTATCGGTGGGGAATGAGCAGTTCTTC	CASSVSVGNEQFF
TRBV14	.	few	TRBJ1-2	TGTGCCAGCAGCCCCCCCGGGTTAGTTAGGGGCTATGGCTACACCTTC	CASSPPGLVRGYGYTF
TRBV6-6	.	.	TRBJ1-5	TGTGCCAGCAGTTACACCTATACAGTTAGCAATCAGCCCCAGCATTTT	CASSYTYTVSNQPQHF
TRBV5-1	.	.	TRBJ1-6	TGCGCCAGCCAGGCCGGGGGATCAAATTCACCCCTCCACTTT	CASQAGGSNSPLHF
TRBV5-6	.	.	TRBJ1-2	TGTGCCAGCAGCTGGAAAGAACAGTACTATGGCTACACCTTC	CASSWKEQYYGYTF
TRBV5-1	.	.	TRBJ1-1	TGCGCCAGCAGGCAGGGGTTGAACACTGAAGCTTTCTTT	CASRQGLNTEAFF
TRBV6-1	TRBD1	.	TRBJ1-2	TGTGCCAGCAGTGAAGACCCGGGACAGGGGGCAGGTAGAGGCTACACCTTC	CASSEDPGQGAGRGYTF
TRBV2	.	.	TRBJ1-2	TGTGCCAGCAGTGAACAACGTAACTATGGCTACACCTTC	CASSEQRNYGYTF
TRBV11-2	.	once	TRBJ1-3	TGTGCCAGCAGCTTAGATCGGGGGGTTCTCTCTGGAAACACCATATATTTT	CASSLDRGVLSGNTIYF
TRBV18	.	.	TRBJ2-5	TGTGCCAGCTCACCACGCAGGGAGGTTGAGACCCAGTACTTC	CASSPRREVETQYF
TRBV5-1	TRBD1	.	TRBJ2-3	TGCGCCAGCAGCTTGGGGGACAGGGAGGGAGATACGCAGTATTTT	CASSLGDREGDTQYF
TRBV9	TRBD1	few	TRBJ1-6	TGTGCCAGCAGCGCCCCTCGGACAGGGCCGAGCTCCTATAATTCACCCCTCCACTTT	CASSAPRTGPSSYNSPLHF
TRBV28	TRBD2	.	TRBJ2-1	TGTGCCAGCAGTTCGTTAACGGGAGGCTCCTACAATGAGCAGTTCTTC	CASSSLTGGSYNEQFF
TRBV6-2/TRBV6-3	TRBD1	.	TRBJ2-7	TGTGCCAGCAGCCTCCGGGACAGGGGGTACGAGCAGTACTTC	CASSLRDRGYEQYF
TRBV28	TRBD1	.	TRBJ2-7	TGTGCCAGCAGTTTGTCAGGGGGGCAGTACTTC	CASSLSGGQYF
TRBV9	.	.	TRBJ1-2	TGTGCCAGCAGCGATGACGGTCTAAAACCTAACTATGGCTACACCTTC	CASSDDGLKPNYGYTF
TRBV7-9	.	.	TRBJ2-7	TGTGCCAGCAGCCCGATCGATCCCTACGAGCAGTACTTC	CASSPIDPYEQYF
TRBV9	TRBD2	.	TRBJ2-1	TGTGCCAGCAGTCCCGGGACTAGCGAGTGGAAGGAGCAGTTCTTC	CASSPGTSEWKEQFF
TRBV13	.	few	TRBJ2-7	TGTGCCAGCAGCCCGCCTTGGGCCTCTCCCGAGCAGTACTTC	CASSPPWASPEQYF
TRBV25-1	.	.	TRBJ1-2	TGTGCCAGCAGTAGGGGGGCGAGTGGCTACACCTTC	CASSRGASGYTF